Below, 29 T cell receptor beta chains from the same sample are listed, as sequenced in a study of shared clonotypes between healthy human individuals. The data were produced by immunoSEQ multiplex PCR, yet TCRdb's version contains in-frame clones alone and is incomplete. The sample yields 170,000 or so clones, 60% to 75% seen once. Sequencing was performed on memory CD4+ T cells sorted from blood. Regarding subset: CD45RA-negative fraction. These TCRs come from a young man in good health.

This clone was picked up many times. CDR3 nucleotide sequence: TGTGCCAGCAGCCGACAGGGAGAGACCCAGTACTTC. Translation: CASSRQGETQYF. The chain employs TRBV7-9 and TRBJ2-5; 7 bases fit TRBD1. This CDR3 spans 12 amino acids. V was pared by 5 bases and J by 4 bases, with 1 base of the junction left unmatched. Germline loops: CDR1 SEHNR, CDR2 FQNEAQ (reference sequence).

The chain joins TRBV6-6 to TRBJ1-1, with 7 bases aligning to TRBD1. Trimming removed 2 bases from V and 1 base from J; junction bases left unmatched: 4. The CDR3 has 15 residues. CDR1 is MNHNY and CDR2 is SVGAGI in the germline V gene (reference sequence). CDR3 loop: CASSYSTGANTEAFF. The CDR3 region has the DNA TGTGCCAGCAGTTACAGTACAGGGGCGAACACTGAAGCTTTCTTT.

The chain links TRBV10-3 to TRBJ2-1, with 7 bases matching TRBD1. The CDR3 runs to 13 residues. The ends lost 6 bases at V and 9 bases at J; junction bases unmatched: 8. Germline V gene data show CDR1 as ENHRY and CDR2 as SYGVKD. CDR3 in amino acids: CAIRGDSVGEQFF. CDR3 DNA: TGTGCCATCAGGGGGGACAGTGTAGGTGAGCAGTTCTTC.

The rearrangement uses TRBV21-1 and TRBJ1-5. TRBV21-1 is recorded as a pseudogene. CDR3 length: 15 residues. CDR3 loop: CASSKMAGGNQPQHF. The CDR3 region has the DNA TGTGCCAGCAGCAAGATGGCGGGGGGAAATCAGCCCCAGCATTTT.

This clone was counted between two and nine times. This chain joins TRBV28 and TRBJ2-1; 9 nucleotides agree with TRBD1. The ends lost 6 bases at V and 7 bases at J; junction bases unmatched: 10. Per the germline V gene, CDR1 is MDHEN and CDR2 is SYDVKM. The CDR3 has 15 residues. The CDR3 is CASSAQGTGINEQFF. In nucleotides, the CDR3 is TGTGCCAGCAGCGCACAAGGGACAGGGATTAATGAGCAGTTCTTC.

This clone occurred a few times. The V gene is TRBV28, the J gene TRBJ1-1, with a weak D call TRBD1 (6 bases). Looked up from germline, CDR1 is MDHEN and CDR2 is SYDVKM. The CDR3 has 15 amino acids. V was trimmed by 4 bases and J by 1 base, leaving 13 bases between them. In DNA form, the CDR3 reads TGTGCCAGCAGTTCCCCCAGGGGTTGGAACACTGAAGCTTTCTTT. The encoded protein is CASSSPRGWNTEAFF.

The CDR3: CASSQEHTRQLYNEQFF. In DNA, the CDR3 is TGTGCCAGCAGCCAAGAACATACGAGACAGCTCTACAATGAGCAGTTCTTC. The V and J genes are TRBV14 and TRBJ2-1; possible D gene TRBD1, 5 bases. The V end lost 0 bases, the J end lost 3 bases, and 15 bases lay between the germline ends. The CDR3 extends over 17 amino acids. Germline CDR1 reads SGHDN; CDR2 reads FVKESK.

The chain couples TRBV5-1 to TRBJ2-5; 9 bases align to TRBD1. The junction had 8 bases not matched to a gene; V was cut back by 3 bases and J by 5 bases. The CDR3 extends over 15 amino acids. Germline CDR1 is SGHRS and CDR2 is YFSETQ. CDR3 in amino acids: CASSSGTGKMETQYF. DNA of the CDR3: TGCGCCAGCAGCTCTGGGACAGGGAAGATGGAGACCCAGTACTTC.

The V call is TRBV9, the J call TRBJ1-1, with no clear D. The CDR3 has 14 residues. Trimming shortened V by 2 bases and J by 0 bases, and 8 bases separated the two germline ends. CDR1 and CDR2 (germline): SGDLS, YYNGEE. The CDR3 protein is CASSVRSMNTEAFF. The CDR3 nucleotides read TGTGCCAGCAGCGTTCGGAGTATGAACACTGAAGCTTTCTTT.

Only one count was recorded for this clone. The chain employs TRBV14 and TRBJ2-7; 9 positions agree with TRBD1. Germline CDR1 SGHDN, CDR2 FVKESK. The V and J ends lost 5 bases and 4 bases, in that order; junction bases with no gene match: 9. The CDR3 is 15 amino acids. This chain's CDR3 is CASSTRTGGKYEQYF. CDR3 nucleotides: TGTGCCAGCAGCACTAGAACAGGGGGCAAGTACGAGCAGTACTTC.

The rearrangement links TRBV25-1 to TRBJ1-1, with D possibly matching TRBD1 (5 bases). Between the trimmed V and J ends, which lost 6 bases and 3 bases, there was a span of 17 bases. Germline lookup yields CDR1 MGHDK and CDR2 SYGVNS. The CDR3 contains 15 residues. CDR3 sequence (DNA): TGTGCCAGCAGACCCGACCGGGGGGGGTACACTGAAGCTTTCTTT. Its translation: CASRPDRGGYTEAFF.

V and J are TRBV4-3 and TRBJ2-2; no reliable D call. Germline V gene data show CDR1 as LGHNA and CDR2 as YSLEER. This CDR3 spans 14 amino acids. V lost 0 bases and J lost 2, with 4 bases in between. The CDR3 here is CASSQDVNTGELFF. The CDR3 DNA reads as TGCGCCAGCAGCCAAGACGTTAACACCGGGGAGCTGTTTTTT.

This chain links TRBV6-5 with TRBJ2-7, with 15 bases fitting TRBD2. J gave up 11 bases and V 6 bases, and 8 bases lay outside the gene matches. Germline V CDR1 and CDR2: MNHEY, SVGAGI. The CDR3 runs to 14 residues. CDR3 DNA: TGTGCCAGCAGACCGGGACTAGCGGGAGGCTCGGAGTACTTC. It specifies CASRPGLAGGSEYF.

The gene calls are TRBV18 and TRBJ1-3; possibly TRBD1 for D (5 bases). Germline V CDR1 and CDR2: KGHSH, LQKENI. There are 14 residues in the CDR3. V was pared by 3 bases and J by 2 bases, with 8 bases between. CDR3 protein: CASSPGDPGNTIYF. DNA of the CDR3: TGTGCCAGCTCACCGGGGGACCCTGGAAACACCATATATTTT.

CDR3 in DNA: TGCGCCAGCAGCCAAGACCGGGACTACTCCTACGAGCAGTACTTC. This encodes CASSQDRDYSYEQYF. This chain connects TRBV4-3 to TRBJ2-7, with 7 bases identical to TRBD2. This CDR3 is 15 amino acids long. J was trimmed by 0 bases and V by 0 bases; bases with no gene match: 2. Germline CDR1 LGHNA, CDR2 YSLEER.

The chain carries TRBV28 and TRBJ1-5; unclear D gene. V gave up 6 bases and J gave up 0 bases, with 6 bases separating them. The CDR3 contains 13 residues. Germline V gene sequence: CDR1 MDHEN, CDR2 SYDVKM. The CDR3 sequence is CASRGYSNQPQHF. The CDR3 bases are TGTGCCAGCAGGGGTTATAGCAATCAGCCCCAGCATTTT. Based on the CDR3 plus reference TRBV28 and TRBJ1-5, the full variable domain is DVKVTQSSRYLVKRTGEKVFLECVQDMDHENMFWYRQDPGLGLRLIYFSYDVKMKEKGDIPEGYSVSREKKERFSLILESASTNQTSMYLCASRGYSNQPQHFGDGTRLSIL.

A word on this clone: A much bigger clone sits one base away, suggesting this may be a read error. The V and J genes are TRBV7-2 and TRBJ2-7, with D tentatively TRBD2 (6 bases). CDR1 SGHTA and CDR2 FQGNSA come from the germline V gene. Trimming took 1 base from V and 3 from J, leaving 7 bases between them. CDR3 length equals 13 residues. CDR3 nucleotide sequence: TGTGCCAGCAGCTTAGGAGCGGGCTACGAGCAGTACTTC. The encoded protein is CASSLGAGYEQYF.

The genes are TRBV5-4 and TRBJ2-5; D is uncertain. CDR3 size: 16 residues. Germline CDR1 SGHNT, CDR2 YYREEE (reference sequence). The V end lost 1 base, the J end lost 1 base, and 14 bases lay between the germline ends. This chain's CDR3 is CASSLMLESPQETQYF. CDR3 nucleotide sequence: TGTGCCAGCAGCTTGATGTTGGAATCGCCCCAAGAGACCCAGTACTTC.

This clone was observed at least ten times. V is TRBV27 and J is TRBJ1-3; tentatively, D is TRBD1 (6 bases). Deletions cut 2 bases from V and 2 bases from J, with 10 bases between. The V gene's germline CDR1 is MNHEY and CDR2 SMNVEV (reference sequence). The CDR3 totals 15 residues. The CDR3: CASSLTGGPGNTIYF. The DNA of the CDR3 is TGTGCCAGCAGTTTAACGGGGGGCCCTGGAAACACCATATATTTT.

The chain uses TRBV4-3 and TRBJ2-1; D is unclear. Between the trimmed V and J ends, which lost 4 bases and 0 bases, there was a span of 7 bases. Looked up from germline, CDR1 is LGHNA and CDR2 is YSLEER. The CDR3 is 14 amino acids. CDR3 residues: CASSPSSSYNEQFF. The CDR3 DNA reads as TGCGCCAGCAGCCCATCGAGCTCCTACAATGAGCAGTTCTTC.

The chain combines TRBV2 with TRBJ1-3, with D unclear. This CDR3 comprises 11 residues. Per germline, CDR1 SNHLY and CDR2 FYNNEI. Trimming removed 5 bases from V and 8 bases from J, with 7 bases in between. This CDR3 reads CASSRGDTIYF. The CDR3 bases are TGTGCCAGCAGTCGCGGGGACACCATATATTTT.

A few counts support this clone. The rearrangement joins TRBV6-1 to TRBJ2-7, with a possible D match to TRBD2 (6 bases). V lost 4 bases, J lost 2 bases, and 15 bases lay in between. This CDR3 spans 15 amino acids. Germline CDR1 and CDR2: MNHNS and SASEGT. CDR3 bases: TGTGCCAGCAGTGGGGGACTGAGCTGGGCCTACGAGCAGTACTTC. Its translation: CASSGGLSWAYEQYF.

V usage is TRBV7-1 and J usage is TRBJ1-5, with no clear D. TRBV7-1 is flagged as an ORF with uncertain function. The CDR3 runs 13 residues. V was cut by 8 bases and J by 3 bases, with 11 bases left in between. CDR3 coding DNA: TGTGCCAGCGCCCATGGATCCAATCAGCCCCAGCATTTT. It specifies CASAHGSNQPQHF.

This clone was counted between two and nine times. This chain links TRBV29-1 with TRBJ2-1; 8 nucleotides match TRBD2. CDR3 length: 16 amino acids. The V and J ends lost 0 bases and 5 bases, in that order; junction bases with no gene match: 9. CDR1 is SQVTM and CDR2 is ANQGSEA in the germline V gene. The CDR3 sequence is CSVEDIELAADNEQFF. The CDR3 coding sequence is TGCAGCGTTGAAGACATCGAACTAGCGGCTGACAATGAGCAGTTCTTC.

The rearrangement joins TRBV2 to TRBJ2-1; weak D call: TRBD1 (5 bases). Trimming left V 6 bases short and J 4 bases short, with 13 bases between. CDR1 and CDR2 from the germline V gene are SNHLY and FYNNEI. The CDR3 is 14 residues long. The CDR3 here is CASSTGRFYNEQFF. The CDR3, as DNA: TGTGCCAGCAGCACAGGCCGATTTTACAATGAGCAGTTCTTC.

V usage is TRBV4-2 and J usage is TRBJ2-7; TRBD1 agrees at 11 bases. The CDR3 totals 15 residues. Germline V CDR1 and CDR2: LGHNA, YNFKEQ. V shed 0 bases, J shed 7 bases, and the junction held 5 bases outside the gene matches. The CDR3 sequence is CASSQEGQGGREQYF. CDR3 bases: TGTGCCAGCAGCCAAGAGGGACAGGGGGGTAGGGAGCAGTACTTC.

This clone was detected only a few times. Because the CDR3's place on the DNA is in doubt, the DNA is left out and the CDR3 is given as listed by TCRdb. CDR3 in amino acids: CASSFLAGRETQYF. V usage is TRBV27 and J usage is TRBJ2-5; the table's D gene call, TRBD1, was not cross checked with the DNA. The CDR3 region is 14 residues in length, termini included. CDR1 and CDR2 from the germline V gene are MNHEY and SMNVEV (reference sequence).

The chain uses TRBV2 and TRBJ2-2; 11 bases are a match to TRBD2. CDR1 SNHLY and CDR2 FYNNEI come from the germline V gene. CDR3 length: 14 residues. The junction had 6 bases not matched to a gene; V was cut back by 10 bases and J by 5 bases. CDR3 nucleotide sequence: TGTGCCACCCGACTAGCGGGACGGACCGGGGAGCTGTTTTTT. This sequence encodes CATRLAGRTGELFF.

The rearrangement uses TRBV11-2 and TRBJ2-1; no clear D. The CDR3 has 11 amino acids. Germline assignment: CDR1 SGHAT and CDR2 FQNNGV. Trimming cost V 4 bases and J 8 bases, with 6 bases left between them. The CDR3 region is CASSSLDEQFF. The CDR3 bases are TGTGCCAGCAGCTCCCTTGATGAGCAGTTCTTC.